These 7 T cell receptor beta chains were all obtained from the same sample, sequenced in a study of blood T cell repertoires in COVID-19 (dated by TCRdb to 2018 to 2021). The library was obtained by the immunoSEQ multiplex PCR assay. In its TCRdb copy, this immuneACCESS table keeps in-frame sequences only and misses some clones. Where compared with another copy, unresolved V genes explain less than half of these, and the others have no known cause. This sample comprises about 90,000 clones, roughly 80% of them detected only once. Around a quarter of the sample is taken by the ten largest. The material sequenced was peripheral blood. The source of these receptors is a man aged 80 or over with active or convalescent COVID-19.

This clone was recorded once. The V gene is TRBV5-1, the J gene TRBJ1-2; the D gene is possibly TRBD1 (6 bases). The CDR3 sequence is 13 residues long. Trimming cost V 4 bases and J 3 bases, with 10 bases left between them. The V gene's germline CDR1 is SGHRS and CDR2 YFSETQ. In DNA form, the CDR3 reads TGCGCCAGCAGCAACTCAGGGGACTATGGCTACACCTTC. This codes for CASSNSGDYGYTF.

V usage is TRBV28 and J usage is TRBJ1-2, with TRBD1 matching over 7 bases. Unmatched junction bases numbered 7, after V lost 5 bases and J lost 4 bases. From germline, CDR1 is MDHEN and CDR2 SYDVKM. This CDR3 region has 14 residues. The CDR3 is CASSRGQGGYGYTF. CDR3 DNA sequence: TGTGCCAGCAGTAGGGGGCAGGGTGGCTATGGCTACACCTTC.

The chain recombines TRBV3-1 (or the pseudogene TRBV3-2) with TRBJ2-1, with TRBD2 identical over 13 bases. This CDR3 region has 16 residues. The germline CDR1 and CDR2 sequences are LGHDT and YNNKEL (reference sequence). V lost 4 bases to trimming and J lost 3 bases; unmatched junction nucleotides: 3. CDR3 residues: CASSPRTSGGYNEQFF. The CDR3 DNA reads TGTGCCAGCAGCCCAAGGACTAGCGGGGGCTACAATGAGCAGTTCTTC.

CDR3: CASSLDRTGTEAFF. DNA for the CDR3: TGTGCCAGCAGCTTAGATCGCACGGGAACTGAAGCTTTCTTT. The rearrangement joins TRBV11-2 to TRBJ1-1; D is undetermined. The V end lost 0 bases, the J end lost 5 bases, and 10 bases lay between the germline ends. Germline assignment: CDR1 SGHAT and CDR2 FQNNGV. The CDR3 length is 14 residues.

In this sample, this clone turned up a few times. The chain couples TRBV7-9 to TRBJ2-7; D gene ambiguous. V was pared by 4 bases and J by 3 bases, with 16 bases between. Germline CDR1 is SEHNR and CDR2 is FQNEAQ (reference sequence). The CDR3 is 15 amino acids. The CDR3 here is CASSSLVYYSYEQYF. The CDR3 coding sequence is TGTGCCAGCAGCTCTCTCGTATATTATAGCTACGAGCAGTACTTC.

This clone showed up just a few times. V and J are TRBV11-3 and TRBJ2-1; TRBD1 agrees at 7 bases. The germline V gene has CDR1 SGHNT and CDR2 YENEEA. The trim removed 3 bases at V and 6 bases at J, leaving 5 bases unmatched. This CDR3 is built from 14 residues. The chain's CDR3 is CASSLQGQSNEQFF. Here the CDR3 DNA reads TGTGCCAGCAGCTTGCAGGGACAGAGCAATGAGCAGTTCTTC.

A few counts support this clone. In nucleotides, the CDR3 is TGCAGCGCTGGGGCAGGGGGTGCCACTGAAGCTTTCTTT. Amino acids: CSAGAGGATEAFF. The rearrangement joins TRBV29-1 to TRBJ1-1, with 7 bases fitting TRBD1. CDR3 size: 13 residues. Trimming cost V 7 bases and J 4 bases; bases outside gene matches: 9. Germline V gene lookup returns CDR1 SQVTM and CDR2 ANQGSEA.